Shown below are 24 T cell receptor beta chains from a single sample sequenced in a study of regulatory T cells in long-lasting Graves disease. Construction of TCR beta libraries relied on iRepertoire HTBI primers and on Arm-PCR targeting CDR3 regions. MiXCR, applied by TCRdb to the multiplex PCR reads, yields one record per CDR3 protein. The sample consists of approximately 400,000 distinct CDR3 sequences, less than 25% of them appearing once. This sample's time point: persistent/refractory GD, antithyroid drugs over 5 years with positive TRAb. PBMC-extracted RNA yielded the TCR library. The sample consisted of peripheral blood mononuclear cells (PBMCs), taken when the disease was refractory, from a patient treated with antithyroid drugs. The source of these receptors is a female donor with Graves disease.

About this clonotype itself: This may be a read error, as it is one base from a much larger clone. The chain combines TRBV28 with TRBJ2-7; a possible D gene is TRBD2 (7 bases). From germline, CDR1 is MDHEN and CDR2 SYDVKM. The CDR3 runs to 14 residues. The V and J ends lost 10 bases and 2 bases respectively, with 18 bases between them. The CDR3 loop reads CATGPRGGPYEQYF. The CDR3 DNA sequence: TGTGCCACCGGGCCCAGGGGAGGGCCCTACGAGCAGTACTTC.

This clonotype occurred once. A much larger clone is a single base away; this may be a read error. This chain links TRBV7-9 with TRBJ1-1; 8 bases match TRBD1. The CDR3 runs to 15 residues. CDR1 and CDR2 (germline): SEHNR, FQNEAQ (reference sequence). As DNA, the CDR3 is TGTGCCAGCAGCCTAGGACAGGGTGGAAGCACTGGAGCTTTCTTT. Protein sequence: CASSLGQGGSTGAFF.

CDR3 nucleotides: TGTGCCAGCAGCCCCAGTGGGGCTCGGGCAGATACGCAGTATTTT. Protein sequence: CASSPSGARADTQYF. The chain employs TRBV7-2 and TRBJ2-3, with D perhaps matching TRBD1 (5 bases). In germline, CDR1 is SGHTA, CDR2 FQGNSA. The ends were cut back, 5 bases at V and 4 bases at J, with 16 bases in the middle. The CDR3 spans 15 residues.

This clonotype was observed a handful of times. V usage is TRBV11-2 and J usage is TRBJ2-2; maybe TRBD2 (5 bases). Germline lookup yields CDR1 SGHAT and CDR2 FQNNGV. This CDR3 region has 15 residues. V was pared by 5 bases and J by 5 bases, with 15 bases between. In DNA, the CDR3 is TGTGCCAGCAGCCCGGGGTCATTGCGTACCGGGGAGCTGTTTTTT. Its protein is CASSPGSLRTGELFF.

In this sample, this clonotype turned up many times. At one end the junction does not follow the germline gene, possibly because of a read error. The V gene is TRBV11-3, the J gene TRBJ2-5; 10 bases are shared with TRBD2. This CDR3 is built from 15 residues. Germline loops: CDR1 SGHNT, CDR2 YENEEA. The CDR3 DNA reads TGTGCCAGCAGTTTAGCGGGAGGACCACAAGAGACCCAGTACTTC. Protein: CASSLAGGPQETQYF.

This rearrangement joins TRBV18 to TRBJ1-2; 9 nucleotides line up with TRBD1. CDR3 size: 15 residues. CDR1 and CDR2 from the germline V gene are KGHSH and LQKENI. Unmatched junction bases numbered 10, after V lost 5 bases and J lost 6 bases. The DNA for the CDR3 is TGTGCCAGCTCATTGTACAGGGGGCCCGGTGATGGCTACACCTTC. Translated, it gives CASSLYRGPGDGYTF.

This clonotype appeared many times. The J gene is TRBJ2-2, the V gene TRBV28; TRBD2 is a possible D gene (6 bases). This CDR3 is 15 amino acids long. The germline gives CDR1 MDHEN, CDR2 SYDVKM. The V end was cut by 6 bases, the J end by 1 base, with 12 bases between. The CDR3 nucleotides are TGTGCCAGCAGCCGGGAGCCGATGAACACCGGGGAGCTGTTTTTT. It codes for CASSREPMNTGELFF.

This chain's CDR3 is CASSCTNTPRGSNQPQHF. As DNA, the CDR3 is TGTGCCAGCAGTTGTACCAACACCCCCAGGGGAAGCAATCAGCCCCAGCATTTT. The gene calls are TRBV27 and TRBJ1-5, with D maybe TRBD1 (6 bases). CDR3 length: 18 amino acids. V lost 4 bases to trimming and J lost 1 base, with 20 bases between them. CDR1 is MNHEY, CDR2 SMNVEV, per germline (reference sequence).

The J gene is TRBJ2-2, the V gene TRBV3-1; TRBD1 aligns across 9 bases. After removal of 0 bases from V and 0 bases from J, the junction contained 8 bases not matched to a gene. Per germline, CDR1 LGHDT and CDR2 YNNKEL (reference sequence). CDR3 length: 19 amino acids. CDR3 DNA sequence: TGTGCCAGCAGCCAAGATGCTGAGGGACAGGGCTCGAACACCGGGGAGCTGTTTTTT. Translated, it gives CASSQDAEGQGSNTGELFF.

Many counts were recorded for this clonotype. The J gene is TRBJ2-5, the V gene TRBV7-2, with TRBD2 matching over 8 bases. This CDR3 has 14 amino acids. Germline CDR1 is SGHTA and CDR2 is FQGNSA. The V and J ends lost 6 bases and 5 bases, in that order; junction bases with no gene match: 8. CDR3 loop: CASRPAGVIETQYF. The CDR3 DNA follows: TGTGCCAGCAGACCAGCGGGAGTTATTGAGACCCAGTACTTC.

The chain is built from TRBV10-3 and TRBJ1-2; no clear D. The length of the CDR3 is 13 residues. Germline-derived CDR1 and CDR2 are ENHRY and SYGVKD. Trimming removed 3 bases from V and 4 bases from J, with 9 bases in between. The CDR3, as DNA: TGTGCCATCAGTGACCCTGACGGCTATGGCTACACCTTC. This translates into CAISDPDGYGYTF.

This clonotype has more than one count but fewer than ten. The J gene is TRBJ2-7, the V gene TRBV13; 7 nucleotides line up with TRBD1. Per the germline V gene, CDR1 is PRHDT and CDR2 is FYEKMQ (reference sequence). J lost 6 bases, V lost 5 bases, and 13 bases had no gene match. CDR3 length: 15 amino acids. The CDR3 loop is CASSPRGTVGVEQYF. The DNA of the CDR3 is TGTGCCAGCAGCCCTAGAGGGACAGTAGGCGTCGAGCAGTACTTC.

The chain couples TRBV30 to TRBJ2-1, with D unresolved. Germline CDR1 and CDR2: GTSNPN and SVGIG (reference sequence). V was clipped by 1 base and J by 6 bases, with 7 bases between them. The CDR3 loop spans 12 amino acids. The DNA of the CDR3 is TGTGCCTGGAGTGCGGCGAGCAATGAGCAGTTCTTC. This encodes CAWSAASNEQFF.

The rearrangement uses TRBV5-5 and TRBJ2-5; tentatively, D is TRBD2 (5 bases). The germline V gene encodes CDR1 SGHKS and CDR2 YYEKEE (reference sequence). The CDR3 is made up of 15 amino acids. V lost 4 bases and J 1 base, leaving 14 bases between the germline ends. CDR3 sequence reads: CASSTGITSQETQYF. DNA of the CDR3: TGTGCCAGCAGCACCGGGATCACCTCCCAAGAGACCCAGTACTTC. Using reference TRBV5-5 and TRBJ2-5 for the parts outside the CDR3, the full variable domain is DAGVTQSPTHLIKTRGQQVTLRCSPISGHKSVSWYQQVLGQGPQFIFQYYEKEERGRGNFPDRFSARQFPNYSSELNVNALLLGDSALYLCASSTGITSQETQYFGPGTRLLVL.

This clonotype was detected only a few times. This rearrangement joins TRBV3-1 to TRBJ1-2; D perhaps matches TRBD1 (5 bases). The CDR3 contains 16 residues. V was trimmed by 0 bases and J by 2 bases, leaving 13 bases between them. CDR1 and CDR2 (germline): LGHDT, YNNKEL (reference sequence). This CDR3 is CASSQDPRSGNYGYTF. CDR3 nucleotides: TGTGCCAGCAGCCAAGATCCGCGATCAGGGAACTATGGCTACACCTTC.

DNA of the CDR3: TGTGCCAGCAGTGGTTTGATAGCTTGGAGCTCCTACGAGCAGTACTTC. Its protein product is CASSGLIAWSSYEQYF. V and J are TRBV2 and TRBJ2-7, with unresolved D. This CDR3 contains 16 residues. V lost 4 bases, J lost 0 bases, and 16 bases lay in between. The germline V gene has CDR1 SNHLY and CDR2 FYNNEI.

The CDR3 loop is CASRRGGDYTEAFF. Written as DNA, the CDR3 is TGTGCCAGCAGACGGGGGGGGGACTACACTGAAGCTTTCTTT. The genes are TRBV9 and TRBJ1-1; a weak D match, TRBD1 (5 bases). Germline CDR1 reads SGDLS; CDR2 reads YYNGEE. The CDR3 runs 14 residues. Trimming shortened V by 5 bases and J by 3 bases, and 14 bases separated the two germline ends.

This clonotype was observed a handful of times. This sequence joins TRBV6-1 and TRBJ2-7; D gene uncertain. Trimming shortened V by 6 bases and J by 3 bases, and 12 bases separated the two germline ends. CDR1 and CDR2 from the germline V gene are MNHNS and SASEGT. This CDR3 has 13 residues. The CDR3: CASRRTPLYEQYF. CDR3 nucleotide sequence: TGTGCCAGCAGACGCACTCCCCTCTACGAGCAGTACTTC.

This clonotype was seen more than once but under ten times. The chain couples TRBV5-4 to TRBJ2-5; 14 bases agree with TRBD2. Unmatched junction bases numbered 6, after V lost 4 bases and J lost 4 bases. This CDR3 has 16 residues. CDR1 and CDR2 (germline): SGHNT, YYREEE (reference sequence). The CDR3 here is CASSQGLAGAGETQYF. The CDR3, as DNA: TGTGCCAGCAGCCAGGGACTAGCGGGAGCAGGAGAGACCCAGTACTTC. The full variable domain, completed using reference TRBV5-4 and TRBJ2-5, is ETGVTQSPTHLIKTRGQQVTLRCSSQSGHNTVSWYQQALGQGPQFIFQYYREEENGRGNFPPRFSGLQFPNYSSELNVNALELDDSALYLCASSQGLAGAGETQYFGPGTRLLVL.

This clonotype was observed once. A read error may explain this, as a much larger clone is one base away. This chain connects TRBV7-9 to TRBJ2-4, with D possibly TRBD1 on 6 matching bases. Germline V gene sequence: CDR1 SEHNR, CDR2 FQNEAQ (reference sequence). The CDR3 has 14 amino acids. The CDR3 bases are TGTGCCGGCAGCCATACCACAGGGAAAAACATTCAGTACTTC. Translation gives CAGSHTTGKNIQYF.

This sequence joins TRBV15 and TRBJ1-6; the D gene is possibly TRBD1 (5 bases). Germline values: CDR1 LNHNV, CDR2 YYDKDF (reference sequence). V dropped 0 bases and J dropped 6 bases, with 15 bases sitting between them. The length of the CDR3 is 17 residues. Here the CDR3 reads CATSRDLVGVGNSPLHF. The CDR3 DNA sequence: TGTGCCACCAGCAGAGATCTAGTAGGGGTTGGTAATTCACCCCTCCACTTT.

This clonotype was counted a few times. CDR3 protein: CSARDRGIHEQYF. The CDR3 bases are TGCAGTGCCCGAGACAGGGGCATTCACGAGCAGTACTTC. The rearrangement links TRBV20-1 to TRBJ2-7; the match to TRBD1 covers 8 bases. V lost 6 bases to trimming and J lost 5 bases; unmatched junction nucleotides: 9. The germline CDR1 and CDR2 sequences are DFQATT and SNEGSKA (reference sequence). The CDR3 extends over 13 amino acids.

In this sample, this clonotype turned up many times. This chain joins TRBV6-1 and TRBJ1-2; TRBD1 agrees at 7 bases. Germline CDR1 and CDR2: MNHNS and SASEGT. V lost 6 bases and J lost 8; bases outside the gene matches: 6. This CDR3 region has 12 residues. CDR3 bases: TGTGCCAGCAGCGACAGGGTGGAAGGCTACACCTTC. Translated: CASSDRVEGYTF.

The chain carries TRBV4-1 and TRBJ2-5; D gene unclear. CDR1 is MGHRA and CDR2 is YSYEKL in the germline V gene. Trimming cost V 3 bases and J 2 bases, with 10 bases left between them. CDR3 size: 14 residues. The DNA for the CDR3 is TGCGCCAGCAGCCATGACACCGAACAAGAGACCCAGTACTTC. As protein: CASSHDTEQETQYF.